This T cell receptor (beta chain) was retrieved from a study of T cell responses to AZD1222 COVID-19 vaccine. The germline V and J ends were trimmed by 1 base and 0 bases, with 7 bases remaining between them. Germline V gene data show CDR1 as MNHNS and CDR2 as SASEGT. The CDR3 totals 14 residues. Measured with immunoSEQ multiplex PCR; TCRdb has only the in-frame clones, and not every one. This repertoire shows about 110,000 clones, approximately 92% found once; its top ten account for 2% to 2.5%. The starting material was peripheral blood, obtained 28 days after the second AZD1222 dose. The chain is built from TRBV6-1 and TRBJ2-7; no firm D call. The receptor was derived from an adult who received the AZD1222 COVID-19 vaccine. The DNA for the CDR3 is TGTGCCAGCAGTGAAGTCCCCAGCTCCTACGAGCAGTACTTC. Protein sequence: CASSEVPSSYEQYF.